The rows below give T cell receptor beta chains drawn from one sample of a study of cytomegalovirus exposure and HLA in healthy donors. Profiling relied on immunoSEQ multiplex PCR, and the TCRdb table lists in-frame clones only, not all of them. The repertoire has under 130,000 clones, roughly three quarters of them found once; the top ten carry approximately 3%. Material: PBMCs. The receptors originated from a man aged 30 to 45 in good health and CMV-seronegative. The CDR3 runs from the conserved cysteine through the conserved F or W. D genes are given only for firm matches. Only part of the rows carry a size: once, few, many, or a class if the clone is expanded.

v_gene: TRBV10-3; abundance: -; d_gene: TRBD1; j_gene: TRBJ2-7; CDR3aa: CATFPGQGAKYEQYF; CDR3nt: TGTGCCACCTTCCCGGGGCAGGGGGCTAAATACGAGCAGTACTTC
v_gene: TRBV28; abundance: -; d_gene: -; j_gene: TRBJ1-5; CDR3aa: CASSLEGNNQPQHF; CDR3nt: TGTGCCAGCAGTTTGGAGGGAAACAATCAGCCCCAGCATTTT
v_gene: TRBV28; abundance: -; d_gene: -; j_gene: TRBJ2-7; CDR3aa: CASENSNYEQYF; CDR3nt: TGTGCCAGCGAAAACTCCAACTACGAGCAGTACTTC
v_gene: TRBV11-3; abundance: few; d_gene: -; j_gene: TRBJ1-1; CDR3aa: CASSLTGITEAFF; CDR3nt: TGTGCCAGCAGCTTAACGGGGATTACTGAAGCTTTCTTT
v_gene: TRBV10-3; abundance: few; d_gene: TRBD1; j_gene: TRBJ2-2; CDR3aa: CAISRTGMSGELFF; CDR3nt: TGTGCCATCAGTAGGACAGGGATGTCCGGGGAGCTGTTTTTT
v_gene: TRBV9; abundance: once; d_gene: -; j_gene: TRBJ2-7; CDR3aa: CASSGRDTSSYEQYF; CDR3nt: TGTGCCAGCAGCGGCCGGGACACAAGCTCCTACGAGCAGTACTTC
v_gene: TRBV2; abundance: -; d_gene: TRBD1; j_gene: TRBJ1-1; CDR3aa: CAAKTGMHTEAFF; CDR3nt: TGTGCCGCCAAGACAGGGATGCACACTGAAGCTTTCTTT
v_gene: TRBV15; abundance: few; d_gene: -; j_gene: TRBJ2-2; CDR3aa: CATSRGERQTFGGELFF; CDR3nt: TGTGCCACCAGCAGAGGAGAGAGGCAGACCTTCGGCGGGGAGCTGTTTTTT
v_gene: TRBV27; abundance: -; d_gene: -; j_gene: TRBJ2-2; CDR3aa: CASSLKGGSGELFF; CDR3nt: TGTGCCAGCAGTTTAAAAGGAGGTTCCGGGGAGCTGTTTTTT
v_gene: TRBV7-7; abundance: -; d_gene: TRBD2; j_gene: TRBJ2-3; CDR3aa: CASSTSGSTDTQYF; CDR3nt: TGTGCTAGCAGCACTAGCGGGAGCACAGATACGCAGTATTTT
v_gene: TRBV7-9; abundance: -; d_gene: -; j_gene: TRBJ1-2; CDR3aa: CASSPEGQGLYGYTF; CDR3nt: TGTGCCAGCAGCCCAGAGGGGCAGGGGCTGTATGGCTACACCTTC
v_gene: TRBV7-2; abundance: -; d_gene: -; j_gene: TRBJ1-1; CDR3aa: CASSRRHTEAFF; CDR3nt: TGTGCCAGCAGCCGGCGGCACACTGAAGCTTTCTTT
v_gene: TRBV7-9; abundance: few; d_gene: -; j_gene: TRBJ2-7; CDR3aa: CASSLGQSSYEQYF; CDR3nt: TGTGCCAGCAGCTTAGGACAGAGCTCCTACGAGCAGTACTTC
v_gene: TRBV4-2; abundance: -; d_gene: -; j_gene: TRBJ2-5; CDR3aa: CASSSPIEGVGETQYF; CDR3nt: TGTGCCAGCAGCTCCCCAATAGAGGGGGTCGGAGAGACCCAGTACTTC
v_gene: TRBV5-1; abundance: -; d_gene: -; j_gene: TRBJ2-5; CDR3aa: CASSLSGQAETQYF; CDR3nt: TGCGCCAGCAGCCTTAGTGGGCAGGCGGAGACCCAGTACTTC
v_gene: TRBV19; abundance: few; d_gene: TRBD2; j_gene: TRBJ2-1; CDR3aa: CASSPLSGRGSLEQFF; CDR3nt: TGTGCCAGTAGTCCCCTCAGCGGGAGGGGGTCTCTTGAGCAGTTCTTC
v_gene: TRBV27; abundance: -; d_gene: -; j_gene: TRBJ1-5; CDR3aa: CASSLPNQPQHF; CDR3nt: TGTGCCAGCAGTCTCCCGAATCAGCCCCAGCATTTT
v_gene: TRBV7-9; abundance: -; d_gene: TRBD1; j_gene: TRBJ2-7; CDR3aa: CASSPPTGTGDGSYEQYF; CDR3nt: TGTGCCAGCAGCCCACCGACCGGGACAGGGGACGGTTCCTACGAGCAGTACTTC
v_gene: TRBV27; abundance: -; d_gene: TRBD2; j_gene: TRBJ2-3; CDR3aa: CASRNHRVPSGRADTDTQYF; CDR3nt: TGTGCCAGCAGGAACCACAGGGTACCTAGCGGGAGGGCGGATACAGATACGCAGTATTTT
v_gene: TRBV5-1; abundance: -; d_gene: TRBD1; j_gene: TRBJ2-3; CDR3aa: CASGANPGGATDTQYF; CDR3nt: TGCGCCAGCGGCGCGAACCCAGGGGGCGCGACAGATACGCAGTATTTT
v_gene: TRBV19; abundance: -; d_gene: -; j_gene: TRBJ2-6; CDR3aa: CASKQVSGANGLTF; CDR3nt: TGTGCCAGTAAGCAGGTCTCTGGGGCCAACGGCCTGACTTTC
v_gene: TRBV9; abundance: -; d_gene: TRBD2; j_gene: TRBJ2-7; CDR3aa: CASSAGEAGLAGGPTYEQYF; CDR3nt: TGTGCCAGCAGCGCGGGAGAGGCGGGACTAGCGGGAGGGCCCACCTACGAGCAGTACTTC
v_gene: TRBV10-3; abundance: once; d_gene: -; j_gene: TRBJ2-7; CDR3aa: CAISESQGVYEQYF; CDR3nt: TGTGCCATCAGTGAGTCCCAGGGCGTTTACGAGCAGTACTTC
v_gene: TRBV6-5; abundance: -; d_gene: TRBD2; j_gene: TRBJ2-3; CDR3aa: CASSYAAGVSTDTQYF; CDR3nt: TGTGCCAGCAGTTACGCGGCGGGAGTTAGCACAGATACGCAGTATTTT
v_gene: TRBV19; abundance: -; d_gene: TRBD2; j_gene: TRBJ2-7; CDR3aa: CASSIGGLAYEQYF; CDR3nt: TGTGCCAGTAGTATCGGGGGGTTGGCCTACGAGCAGTACTTC
v_gene: TRBV6-6; abundance: once; d_gene: -; j_gene: TRBJ1-4; CDR3aa: CASSYERGFTNEKLFF; CDR3nt: TGTGCCAGCAGTTACGAGAGAGGTTTTACTAATGAAAAACTGTTTTTT
v_gene: TRBV7-9; abundance: -; d_gene: -; j_gene: TRBJ2-1; CDR3aa: CASSYRGRYSAFNNEQFF; CDR3nt: TGTGCCAGCAGCTATAGGGGCCGGTACTCCGCATTTAACAATGAGCAGTTCTTC
v_gene: TRBV7-9; abundance: -; d_gene: TRBD1; j_gene: TRBJ1-2; CDR3aa: CASSSRGAGTGSGYTF; CDR3nt: TGTGCCAGCAGCTCTAGGGGGGCCGGGACAGGGAGCGGCTACACCTTC
v_gene: TRBV2; abundance: -; d_gene: -; j_gene: TRBJ2-4; CDR3aa: CASSEQALLAKNIQYF; CDR3nt: TGTGCCAGCAGTGAACAGGCCCTACTAGCCAAAAACATTCAGTACTTC
v_gene: TRBV7-9; abundance: -; d_gene: -; j_gene: TRBJ1-4; CDR3aa: CSSSLDTGTVEKLFF; CDR3nt: TGTTCCAGCAGCTTAGATACAGGGACGGTTGAAAAACTGTTTTTT
v_gene: TRBV6-6; abundance: once; d_gene: TRBD2; j_gene: TRBJ2-3; CDR3aa: CASGSGRDPDTQYF; CDR3nt: TGTGCCAGCGGTAGCGGGAGGGACCCAGATACGCAGTATTTT
v_gene: TRBV2; abundance: few; d_gene: -; j_gene: TRBJ2-1; CDR3aa: CASYSNLSGNEQFF; CDR3nt: TGTGCCAGCTATTCTAATTTAAGCGGCAATGAGCAGTTCTTC
v_gene: TRBV27; abundance: -; d_gene: TRBD2; j_gene: TRBJ2-7; CDR3aa: CASSLTSGAPYEQYF; CDR3nt: TGTGCCAGCAGTTTAACGAGCGGGGCCCCCTACGAGCAGTACTTC
v_gene: TRBV30; abundance: -; d_gene: TRBD1; j_gene: TRBJ2-7; CDR3aa: CAFRGPSYEQYF; CDR3nt: TGTGCCTTCAGGGGGCCCTCCTACGAGCAGTACTTC
v_gene: TRBV28; abundance: -; d_gene: -; j_gene: TRBJ2-5; CDR3aa: CASSPPGVGTQYF; CDR3nt: TGTGCCAGCAGCCCCCCGGGGGTGGGGACCCAGTACTTC
v_gene: TRBV11-2; abundance: -; d_gene: TRBD2; j_gene: TRBJ2-1; CDR3aa: CASSMRGSYNEQFF; CDR3nt: TGTGCCAGCAGTATGCGGGGGTCCTACAATGAGCAGTTCTTC
v_gene: TRBV19; abundance: -; d_gene: TRBD1; j_gene: TRBJ2-3; CDR3aa: CASSPTGGAFYDTQYF; CDR3nt: TGTGCCAGTAGTCCGACAGGGGGCGCATTCTACGATACGCAGTATTTT
v_gene: TRBV5-6; abundance: -; d_gene: -; j_gene: TRBJ1-2; CDR3aa: CASRLGTIRGYTF; CDR3nt: TGTGCCAGCAGGTTGGGGACAATTCGTGGCTACACCTTC
v_gene: TRBV11-2; abundance: -; d_gene: TRBD1; j_gene: TRBJ1-5; CDR3aa: CASSPGRQGPREPQHF; CDR3nt: TGTGCCAGCAGCCCCGGCCGACAGGGACCGCGAGAGCCCCAGCATTTT
v_gene: TRBV7-2; abundance: -; d_gene: -; j_gene: TRBJ2-7; CDR3aa: CASSPGVPSKGYEQYF; CDR3nt: TGTGCCAGCAGCCCCGGGGTGCCCTCGAAGGGCTACGAGCAGTACTTC
v_gene: TRBV28; abundance: -; d_gene: -; j_gene: TRBJ1-2; CDR3aa: CASCVTGLSYTF; CDR3nt: TGTGCCAGCTGTGTCACAGGGCTGAGCTACACCTTC
v_gene: TRBV9; abundance: -; d_gene: TRBD1; j_gene: TRBJ1-1; CDR3aa: CASSAGGWGTEAFF; CDR3nt: TGTGCCAGCAGCGCAGGGGGCTGGGGCACTGAAGCTTTCTTT
v_gene: TRBV7-9; abundance: -; d_gene: TRBD1; j_gene: TRBJ2-7; CDR3aa: CASSYWTGGGEQYF; CDR3nt: TGTGCCAGCAGCTACTGGACAGGCGGCGGCGAGCAGTACTTC
v_gene: TRBV7-2; abundance: once; d_gene: -; j_gene: TRBJ2-7; CDR3aa: CASSLLPGYEQYF; CDR3nt: TGTGCCAGCAGCTTGCTACCGGGCTACGAGCAGTACTTC
v_gene: TRBV7-2; abundance: -; d_gene: -; j_gene: TRBJ2-3; CDR3aa: CASSHPGTSTDTQYF; CDR3nt: TGTGCCAGCAGCCATCCCGGGACAAGCACAGATACGCAGTATTTT
v_gene: TRBV10-3; abundance: once; d_gene: -; j_gene: TRBJ2-4; CDR3aa: CATSGGAVKNSQYF; CDR3nt: TGTGCCACCTCAGGAGGGGCTGTGAAAAACAGTCAGTACTTC
v_gene: TRBV5-1; abundance: -; d_gene: -; j_gene: TRBJ1-2; CDR3aa: CASSLQPGHVNYGYTF; CDR3nt: TGCGCCAGCAGCTTGCAACCGGGACACGTAAACTATGGCTACACCTTC
v_gene: TRBV7-2; abundance: -; d_gene: -; j_gene: TRBJ1-2; CDR3aa: CASSLVEENYGYTF; CDR3nt: TGTGCCAGCAGCTTAGTCGAGGAAAACTATGGCTACACCTTC
v_gene: TRBV6-5; abundance: few; d_gene: -; j_gene: TRBJ2-5; CDR3aa: CASSYRWRGDQETQYF; CDR3nt: TGTGCCAGCAGTTATCGGTGGAGGGGCGATCAAGAGACCCAGTACTTC
v_gene: TRBV5-1; abundance: -; d_gene: -; j_gene: TRBJ2-1; CDR3aa: CASSLQGRDEQFF; CDR3nt: TGCGCCAGCAGCTTGCAGGGGAGGGATGAGCAGTTCTTC
v_gene: TRBV6-5; abundance: -; d_gene: -; j_gene: TRBJ2-3; CDR3aa: CASARGQIHTDTQYF; CDR3nt: TGTGCCAGCGCACGCGGACAGATCCACACAGATACGCAGTATTTT